This record covers a single T cell receptor (beta chain). There are a few counts of this clonotype. This clone's antigen is unknown. Within one base of it there is no much larger clone, and no base qualities were kept. The junction carries 6 bases between V and J, which are trimmed by 3 bases and 3 bases respectively. The CDR3 sequence holds 11 residues, the cysteine and phenylalanine included. The sequence is cut down to CDR3 DNA, 33 bases in frame from base 1. Looking up the germline V gene yields CDR1 SQVTM and CDR2 ANQGSEA. The reads were generated on an Illumina HiSeq 2500. Quantitative 5'-RACE with molecular barcodes was the method used to prepare the TCR beta libraries. In the paper's pipeline: A new computational method based on a probabilistic model of VDJ rearrangement was used to identify disease-linked TCR variants. The public reads were reanalyzed by TCRdb: fastp trimming at Q25, MiXCR alignment, in-frame beta chains only. Records with the same CDR3 protein are collapsed into one entry carrying the most frequent genes and DNA. The V and J calls, along with clone size, are taken from TCRdb and not from the paper's own processing. The sample profile shows fewer than 250,000 distinct CDR3 sequences; around 20% of them were found once. Under 55% of the sample is held by the ten biggest clonotypes.

These data originate in a study of CD8 T cells in ankylosing spondylitis (dated by TCRdb to the late 2010s). With respect to the entire study: The study set out to find disease-linked TCR variants by profiling T cell receptor beta repertoires in ankylosing spondylitis patients and healthy donors. Peripheral blood was sampled, and synovial fluid was also collected from ankylosing spondylitis patients. The full study cohort comprised around 23 ankylosing spondylitis patients and over 95 healthy donors. Study-wide conclusions, independent of this receptor: Some of the motif variants had been reported before in the synovial fluid and blood of reactive arthritis patients, a finding that suggests common disease-initiation mechanisms. A CD8+ phenotype was shown by the disease-linked clones, which were found at relatively low frequencies in peripheral blood. Blood from ankylosing spondylitis patients appeared to be characterized by a TCR beta motif made up of under ten highly homologous amino acid variants. According to the report, matched synovial fluid samples from ankylosing spondylitis patients were significantly enriched for the disease-linked clones.

This sequence originates from a male donor with ankylosing spondylitis. The chain employs TRBV29-1 and TRBJ2-7, with no D gene named confidently. The sequencing sample was made of blood, either unsorted or a sorted T cell fraction (not recorded which). The DNA is TGCAGCGTTGACGGAGACTACGAGCAGTACTTC. Its translation reads: CSVDGDYEQYF.